Sequencing of this T cell receptor (beta chain) was carried out in a study of blood T cell repertoires in COVID-19 (dated by TCRdb to the early 2020s). Broadly, across the study: Collaborator samples came from the United States, Italy and Spain and covered acute and convalescent phases of COVID-19. Deeply sampled blood TCRbeta repertoires from subjects exposed to, actively infected with, or recovered from COVID-19 were included in the dataset. The sample metadata nearly always contained a de-identified subject ID, COVID-19 status, age in years and sex. Where available, HLA class I and class II types were taken from metadata supplied by the sample provider and were not determined by assay-based typing. A freely available public database, intended as a resource for researchers studying the immune response to SARS-CoV-2, is where the repertoires were released. The prospective study material was composed of cDNA or gDNA derived from T cells, B-cell-depleted T cells, or PBMCs. The samples were drawn from the first 160 participants of the ongoing ImmuneRACE study and from over a thousand subjects provided by 6 global collaborators. The research as a whole found: The amount of clinical and demographic metadata varied by source and participant and was provided uncurated.

The V end loses 0 bases and the J end loses 3 bases, and a stretch of 9 bases separates them. The CDR3 starts with the cysteine, ends with the phenylalanine, and has 14 residues. CDR3 DNA only is kept here, 42 bases in frame from base 1. The germline V gene encodes CDR1 LGHNA and CDR2 YSLEER. TCRbeta CDR3 regions were amplified from genomic DNA by means of the immunoSEQ Assay, a bias-controlled multiplex PCR. In the authors' own workflow: Nucleated cell counts per sample were estimated from amplification of reference gene primers within the assay. Sequence reads were collapsed and filtered to measure the absolute abundance of every unique TCRbeta CDR3 rearrangement. Productive Simpson clonality was computed per sample as the square root of Simpson's diversity index over productive rearrangements. TCRdb stores this immuneACCESS table with in-frame sequences only. Part of the clones is absent; in the studies checked, under half of the shortfall reflects unresolved V genes, and no reason is known for the rest. From that table come the V and J calls and clone size; the DNA was used to work out D and trimming. This sample gives about 81,000 clones in total; 82% of them show up just once. In total, the top ten clones hold 8% to 13% of the sample.

The collaborating institutions used their own protocols to collect whole blood in K2EDTA tubes. For TCRbeta analysis, collaborators shipped samples as frozen whole blood, isolated PBMCs, or DNA extracted from either of those sample types. Regarding this clone: This receptor's antigen is unknown. No base-level quality is on record; no much larger clone is a single base apart.

Specimen: peripheral blood. The origin of this receptor is a man in his 60s with acute or convalescent COVID-19. The rearranged chain carries TRBV4-3 and TRBJ2-7, with a tentative D gene TRBD1 over 7 matching bases. The CDR3 region reads CASSQDQGGYEQYF. The nucleotides are TGCGCCAGCAGCCAAGACCAGGGGGGCTACGAGCAGTACTTC.